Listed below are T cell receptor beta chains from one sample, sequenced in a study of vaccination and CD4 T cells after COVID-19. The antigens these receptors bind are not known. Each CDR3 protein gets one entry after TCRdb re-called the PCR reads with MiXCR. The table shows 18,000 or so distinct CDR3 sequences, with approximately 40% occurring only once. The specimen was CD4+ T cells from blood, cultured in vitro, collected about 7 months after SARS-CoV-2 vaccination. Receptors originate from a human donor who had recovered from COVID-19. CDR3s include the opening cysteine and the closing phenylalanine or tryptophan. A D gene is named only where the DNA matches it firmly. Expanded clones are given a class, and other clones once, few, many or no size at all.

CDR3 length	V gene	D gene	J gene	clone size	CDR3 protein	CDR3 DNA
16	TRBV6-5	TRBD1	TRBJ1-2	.	CASSYSWDRGHYGYTF	TGTGCCAGCAGTTACTCGTGGGACAGGGGTCACTATGGCTACACCTTC
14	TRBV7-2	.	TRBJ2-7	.	CASKEWESSYEQYF	TGTGCCAGCAAGGAGTGGGAGAGCTCCTACGAGCAGTACTTC
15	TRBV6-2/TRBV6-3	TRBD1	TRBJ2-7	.	CASSFDRGFTYEQYF	TGTGCCAGCAGTTTCGACAGGGGTTTTACCTACGAGCAGTACTTC
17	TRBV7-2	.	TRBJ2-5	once	CAGSPLFVSAGQETQYF	TGTGCCGGCAGCCCACTTTTCGTTTCAGCGGGCCAAGAGACCCAGTACTTC
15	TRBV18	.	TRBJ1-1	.	CASSPSGDLYTEAFF	TGTGCCAGCTCACCATCTGGGGACCTCTACACTGAAGCTTTCTTT
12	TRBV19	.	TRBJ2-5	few	CATRQAGETQYF	TGTGCCACCCGACAGGCGGGGGAGACCCAGTACTTC
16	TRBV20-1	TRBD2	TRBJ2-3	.	CSARDRRTSSTDTQYF	TGCAGTGCTAGAGATCGAAGGACTAGCAGCACAGATACGCAGTATTTT
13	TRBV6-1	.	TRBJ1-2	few	CASKDSATYGYTF	TGTGCCAGCAAAGACAGCGCTACCTATGGCTACACCTTC
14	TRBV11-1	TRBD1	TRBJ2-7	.	CASSRQGAYEEQYF	TGTGCCAGCAGCCGACAGGGGGCCTACGAAGAGCAGTACTTC
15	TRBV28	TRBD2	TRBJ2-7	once	CASTPLGLAGSEQYF	TGTGCCAGCACCCCTCTAGGGCTAGCGGGAAGCGAGCAGTACTTC
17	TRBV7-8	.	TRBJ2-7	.	CASSLVGGPEGTGEQYF	TGTGCCAGCAGCTTAGTGGGTGGGCCGGAGGGGACCGGGGAGCAGTACTTC
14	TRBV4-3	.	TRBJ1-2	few	CASSPGPGSYGYTF	TGCGCCAGCAGCCCTGGACCAGGTAGCTATGGCTACACCTTC
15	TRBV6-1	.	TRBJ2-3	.	CASSSGPGNTDTQYF	TGTGCCAGCTCCTCGGGTCCGGGGAACACAGATACGCAGTATTTT
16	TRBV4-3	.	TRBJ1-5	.	CASSQGLGASNQPQHF	TGCGCCAGCAGCCAAGGTTTGGGGGCCAGCAATCAGCCCCAGCATTTT
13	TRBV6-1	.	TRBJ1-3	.	CASTGWSGNTIYF	TGTGCCAGTACAGGCTGGTCTGGAAACACCATATATTTT
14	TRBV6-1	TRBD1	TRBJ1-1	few	CASTITGALTEAFF	TGTGCCAGCACTATTACAGGGGCTCTCACTGAAGCTTTCTTT
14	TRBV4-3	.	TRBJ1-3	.	CASSQNHHGDTIYF	TGCGCCAGCAGCCAAAACCACCACGGGGACACCATATATTTT
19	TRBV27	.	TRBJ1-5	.	CASSLLQRGARESNQPQHF	TGTGCCAGCAGTCTGCTTCAGCGGGGGGCGAGGGAGAGCAATCAGCCCCAGCATTTT
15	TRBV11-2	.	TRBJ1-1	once	CASSLGRAGRGYAFF	TGTGCCAGCAGCTTAGGTCGCGCTGGTAGGGGGTATGCTTTCTTT
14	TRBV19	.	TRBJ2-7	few	CASSSFGGVNEQYF	TGTGCCAGTAGTTCTTTCGGGGGAGTTAACGAGCAGTACTTC
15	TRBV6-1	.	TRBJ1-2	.	CASSPDHGTHYGYTF	TGTGCCAGCAGCCCTGACCACGGGACACACTATGGCTACACCTTC
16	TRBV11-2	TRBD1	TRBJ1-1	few	CASSLKWGQVNTEAFF	TGTGCCAGCAGCTTAAAGTGGGGACAGGTGAACACTGAAGCTTTCTTT
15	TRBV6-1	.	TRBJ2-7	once	CASSPGGTVTYEQYF	TGTGCCAGCAGCCCAGGAGGGACAGTCACCTACGAGCAGTACTTC
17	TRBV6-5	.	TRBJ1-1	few	CASSYSILGRGNTEAFF	TGTGCCAGCAGTTACTCGATTCTAGGCAGGGGGAACACTGAAGCTTTCTTT
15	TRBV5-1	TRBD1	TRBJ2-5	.	CASSSGQGPQETQYF	TGCGCCAGCAGCAGCGGACAGGGGCCACAAGAGACCCAGTACTTC
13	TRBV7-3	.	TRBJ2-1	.	CASSSSFSAPQSF	TGTGCCAGCAGCTCTAGCTTCAGTGCGCCACAGTCCTTC
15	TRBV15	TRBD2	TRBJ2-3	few	CATSSRRDYTDTQYF	TGTGCCACCAGCAGTCGCCGGGACTACACAGATACGCAGTATTTT
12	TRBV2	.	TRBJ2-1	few	CASSVGRDQQFF	TGTGCCAGCAGTGTAGGGCGGGACCAGCAGTTCTTC
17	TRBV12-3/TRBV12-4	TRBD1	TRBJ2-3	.	CASSLGPYRGRWDTQYF	TGTGCCAGCAGTTTGGGCCCATACAGGGGCCGCTGGGATACGCAGTATTTT
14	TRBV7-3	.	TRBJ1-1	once	CASSLHRGLTEAFF	TGTGCCAGCAGCTTACACCGGGGGCTAACTGAAGCTTTCTTT
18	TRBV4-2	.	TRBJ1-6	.	CASSRDPGTALYNSPLHF	TGTGCCAGCAGCCGGGATCCCGGGACCGCTCTCTATAATTCACCCCTCCACTTT
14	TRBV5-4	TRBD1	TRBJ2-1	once	CASSDRAGGNEQFF	TGTGCCAGCAGTGATCGGGCAGGGGGAAATGAGCAGTTCTTC
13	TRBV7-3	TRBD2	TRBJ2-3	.	CASSLTSPDTQYF	TGTGCCAGCAGCTTGACTAGCCCAGATACGCAGTATTTT
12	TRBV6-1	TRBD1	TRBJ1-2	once	CASSARQGGYTF	TGTGCCAGCAGTGCCAGACAGGGTGGCTACACCTTC
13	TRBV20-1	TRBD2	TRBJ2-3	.	CSALAGGLDTQYF	TGCAGTGCTCTAGCGGGGGGGCTCGATACGCAGTATTTT
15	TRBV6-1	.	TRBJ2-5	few	CASSRSGWTVRTQYF	TGTGCCAGCAGTCGCTCCGGTTGGACTGTCCGGACCCAGTACTTC
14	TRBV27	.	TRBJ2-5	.	CASSLAGFRETQYF	TGTGCCAGCAGTTTGGCGGGGTTTAGGGAGACCCAGTACTTC
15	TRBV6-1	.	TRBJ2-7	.	CASSPRGGATYEQYF	TGTGCCAGCAGTCCCAGGGGGGGGGCGACCTACGAGCAGTACTTC
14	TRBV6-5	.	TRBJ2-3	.	CASSYRGGTDTQYF	TGTGCCAGCAGTTACCGGGGTGGCACAGATACGCAGTATTTT
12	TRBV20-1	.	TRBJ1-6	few	CSAREGYSPLHF	TGCAGTGCTAGGGAGGGATATTCACCCCTCCACTTT
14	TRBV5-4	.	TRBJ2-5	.	CASSLLRDAETQYF	TGTGCCAGCAGCTTGCTCAGGGATGCAGAGACCCAGTACTTC
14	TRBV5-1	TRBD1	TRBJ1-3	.	CASSQTGHGNTIYF	TGCGCCAGCAGCCAGACAGGGCATGGAAACACCATATATTTT
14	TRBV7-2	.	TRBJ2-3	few	CASSYRTSTDTQYF	TGTGCCAGCAGCTACCGGACTAGCACAGATACGCAGTATTTT
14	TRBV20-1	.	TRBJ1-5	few	CSAKAGTGGGPQHF	TGCAGTGCGAAGGCCGGGACGGGGGGCGGGCCCCAGCATTTT
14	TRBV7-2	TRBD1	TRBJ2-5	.	CASSLIQGGETQYF	TGTGCCAGCAGCTTAATACAGGGGGGAGAGACCCAGTACTTC